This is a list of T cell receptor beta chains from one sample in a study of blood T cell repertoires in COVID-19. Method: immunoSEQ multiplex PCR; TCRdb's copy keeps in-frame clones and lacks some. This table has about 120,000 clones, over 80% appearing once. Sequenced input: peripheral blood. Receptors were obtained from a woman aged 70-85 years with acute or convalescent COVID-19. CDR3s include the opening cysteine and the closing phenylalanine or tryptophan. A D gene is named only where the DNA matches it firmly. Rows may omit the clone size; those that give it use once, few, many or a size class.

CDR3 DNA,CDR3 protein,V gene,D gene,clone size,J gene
TGTGCCAGCCCCGGAGGGGGCGGCGAGCAGTACTTC,CASPGGGGEQYF,TRBV28,NA,NA,TRBJ2-7
TGTGCCTGGCTTACGTCCGCTAATGGCTACACCTTC,CAWLTSANGYTF,TRBV30,NA,NA,TRBJ1-2
TGTGCCAGCAGTGCCCGGTTCTATGGCTACACCTTC,CASSARFYGYTF,TRBV2,NA,few,TRBJ1-2
TGTGCCACCAGTGATCCTACAGGGGCTGGAAACACCATATATTTT,CATSDPTGAGNTIYF,TRBV24-1,TRBD1,NA,TRBJ1-3
TGTGCCAGCGCCCTCAACGGTGGCTACACCTTC,CASALNGGYTF,TRBV9,NA,NA,TRBJ1-2
TGTGCCAGCAGTACGGGGGGACGGCCCCAGCATTTT,CASSTGGRPQHF,TRBV12-3/TRBV12-4,NA,NA,TRBJ1-5
TGTGCCAGCAGCCATCCCCCGGATTTCGCTACGAGGGAGCAGTACTTC,CASSHPPDFATREQYF,TRBV5-6,NA,NA,TRBJ2-7
TGCGCCAGCAGCTTAACCGGGACGGGGGAGAATGAGCAGTTCTTC,CASSLTGTGENEQFF,TRBV5-1,NA,NA,TRBJ2-1
TGTGCCAGCAGCTCCAGGGGGCAGAATCTGAACACTGAAGCTTTCTTT,CASSSRGQNLNTEAFF,TRBV7-3,TRBD1,NA,TRBJ1-1
TGTGCCAGCAGCTCGCAGACAGGGCTGCTCGGGAACACTGAAGCTTTCTTT,CASSSQTGLLGNTEAFF,TRBV5-5,TRBD1,NA,TRBJ1-1
TGTGCCACCAGTGATTTAGAGGGATGGAATGAGCAGTTCTTC,CATSDLEGWNEQFF,TRBV24-1,NA,NA,TRBJ2-1
TGTGCCAGCAGTGGTGGACAGGCGCTCAATCAGCCCCAGCATTTT,CASSGGQALNQPQHF,TRBV2,TRBD1,few,TRBJ1-5
TGTGCCAGCAGTTCGAGACAGACAGGGAATGAAGCTTTCTTT,CASSSRQTGNEAFF,TRBV28,TRBD1,few,TRBJ1-1
TGTGCCAGCAGCGACCCTGGCAGCGGGCTTAACTATGGCTACACCTTC,CASSDPGSGLNYGYTF,TRBV25-1,NA,once,TRBJ1-2
TGTGCCAGCACCAACGGACCGGGACTCAATCAGCCCCAGCATTTT,CASTNGPGLNQPQHF,TRBV6-5,NA,NA,TRBJ1-5
TGTGCCAGCGCACGGGACACCCAAGAGACCCAGTACTTC,CASARDTQETQYF,TRBV6-4,NA,NA,TRBJ2-5
TGTGCCAGCTCATCCTCAGGGGATAGCAATCAGCCCCAGCATTTT,CASSSSGDSNQPQHF,TRBV18,NA,NA,TRBJ1-5
TGTGCCAGCAGCTCAACTAGCGGGCTCTACAATGAGCAGTTCTTC,CASSSTSGLYNEQFF,TRBV28,TRBD2,NA,TRBJ2-1
TGCGCCAGCAGCTTACAGGGGGACGACACTGAAGCTTTCTTT,CASSLQGDDTEAFF,TRBV5-1,TRBD1,NA,TRBJ1-1
TGTGCCAGCAGCTTAGACGGGAACTATGAAAAACTGTTTTTT,CASSLDGNYEKLFF,TRBV7-2,NA,NA,TRBJ1-4
TGTGCCAGCAGTGAAGTGGGGACAGCTGGCTACACCTTC,CASSEVGTAGYTF,TRBV6-1,TRBD1,NA,TRBJ1-2
TGTGCCAGCAGCCTCGGTCTCTCGGGGTCCTACAATGAGCAGTTCTTC,CASSLGLSGSYNEQFF,TRBV7-9,NA,NA,TRBJ2-1
TGTGCCAGCAGATCTAGCGGGGGGGCCTACAATGAGCAGTTCTTC,CASRSSGGAYNEQFF,TRBV28,TRBD2,NA,TRBJ2-1
TGTGCCAGCAGTGAAGGACTAGCGGGGGAGCAGTTCTTC,CASSEGLAGEQFF,TRBV2,TRBD2,NA,TRBJ2-1
TGCACCAGCAGCCCGCGAGGTAGGGGTAGAAGGACTGAAGCTTTCTTT,CTSSPRGRGRRTEAFF,TRBV1,NA,few,TRBJ1-1